One T cell receptor beta chain is described in this entry. What this receptor recognizes is not known. No much larger clone exists at a distance of one base, and base qualities are not known. Spanning cysteine to phenylalanine, the CDR3 consists of 11 amino acids. The CDR3 DNA has 33 bases and is translated from base 1. V lost 7 bases and J lost 8 bases; the stretch between them is 14 bases long. The germline V gene encodes CDR1 DFQATT and CDR2 SNEGSKA (reference sequence). This specimen belongs to a study of identifying expanded T cells in peripheral blood (dated by TCRdb to 2018 to 2020). About the investigation overall: Separate aliquots of the same genomic DNA pool were sequenced to produce technical replicates, and four replicates were compared in pairs. The paper as a whole reports these results and caveats: It was expected by the authors that biological variance in healthy repertoires might increase further over much longer intervals, such as months to years. For all healthy donors, the variance in clone template counts between roughly 2-week samples rose significantly as total template count increased. The beta-binomial model significantly reduced the number of clones called differentially abundant and the false-positive rate across all healthy-donor time intervals. The binomial model flagged approximately 1.2 differentially abundant clones between technical replicates but around 15 over around two weeks and approximately 18 over roughly 4 weeks.

The immunoSEQ Assay, which uses bias-controlled multiplex PCR amplification of genomic DNA, was used to profile TCRbeta CDR3 regions. Turning to the authors' computational methods: To quantify the absolute abundance of each unique TCRbeta CDR3 region, the sequences were collapsed and filtered. Differential abundance was tested with a binomial (Fisher-equivalent) model and with a beta-binomial model adding time-dependent variance fitted from healthy donors. Clones with fewer than 5 combined templates were removed, and differential abundance was called for clones with a Benjamini-Hochberg FDR below 0.01. Beta-binomial variance was modeled as a function of total template count across the two samples using the form v = (b*log(k)+a)^2. TCRdb took this table from immuneACCESS and kept in-frame rearrangements with V and J called. Such tables lack part of the clones; where checked against another copy, unresolved V genes explain under half of the gap, and the rest is unexplained. V, J and clone size reflect that table, while D and trimming were determined from the DNA. Across this sample there are approximately 90,000 clones, with around 84% seen only once. The ten largest clones represent just under 4.5% of the sample.

No immune events such as infections were documented for the healthy donors during the collection period. Blood repertoires from healthy donors were used as a training cohort for calibrating time-dependent variance in a beta-binomial model of differential abundance of T-cell clones. The training cohort was composed of around ten healthy donors, 3 female and 7 male. The donors were between roughly 25 and 65 years old, with an average age of around 42 years. Whole blood from each healthy donor was obtained from a commercial supplier and was collected at three time points about two weeks apart. For immunosequencing, genomic DNA was extracted from whole blood that had not been sorted.

Sequencing was carried out using blood. This chain joins TRBV20-1 to TRBJ1-2; the D gene is perhaps TRBD1, from 5 matching bases. This TCR came from a person aged 18 to 70 in good health. The CDR3 has the sequence CSGGVVLGYTF. The DNA sequence is as follows: TGCAGTGGAGGGGTTGTATTGGGCTACACCTTC.